This TCR beta chain was captured in a study of T cell repertoires in ileal Crohn's disease. The assay was immunoSEQ multiplex PCR, and TCRdb's table has in-frame clones only and misses some. The profile shows around 3,100 clones, over 70% of them singletons. Time point given: neoterminal ileum biopsy at postoperative endoscopy, about 6 months after surgery. Trimming took 1 base from V and 7 from J; bases not matched to a gene: 4. CDR1 is LGHNA, CDR2 YSLEER, per germline. CDR3 length: 14 amino acids. The specimen was ileal tissue. This TCR was recovered from an adult with Crohn's disease. V is TRBV4-3 and J is TRBJ2-1; TRBD1 matches at 7 bases. CDR3: CASSQGARGNEQFF. CDR3 DNA sequence: TGCGCCAGCAGCCAAGGGGCCAGGGGGAATGAGCAGTTCTTC.